What follows is one T cell receptor (beta chain) and its context. This sample is drawn from a study of Ad26.COV2.S vaccination and SARS-CoV-2 variants. The treatment here: roughly 20 received Ad26.COV2.S at low or high dose, single or two shots; 5 received placebo; per-sample allocation not given. At day 63 after the first vaccine or placebo injection, samples were drawn. Sequenced by immunoSEQ multiplex PCR; TCRdb stores in-frame clones only, minus some. Of 510,000 or so clones listed, 87% are singletons. The length of the CDR3 is 12 residues. V lost 7 bases to trimming and J lost 4 bases, with 7 bases between them. Germline CDR1 is LGHDT and CDR2 is YNNKEL (reference sequence).

Specimen: peripheral blood, collected in a trial of Ad26.COV2.S vaccine versus placebo. The sequence came from a person aged 18-65 years who received the Ad26.COV2.S COVID-19 vaccine or a placebo. The chain links TRBV3-1 (or the pseudogene TRBV3-2) to TRBJ2-2; either TRBD1 or TRBD2 may supply D (5 bases each). CDR3 protein: CASKRGTGELFF. In nucleotides, the CDR3 is TGTGCCAGCAAGAGGGGCACCGGGGAGCTGTTTTTT.